Presented here are 5 T cell receptor beta chains from one specimen sequenced in a study of cytomegalovirus exposure and HLA in healthy donors. This PCR relied on a set of 60 Vbeta primers and 13 Jbeta primers. The table came from immunoSEQ multiplex PCR; TCRdb's copy has only in-frame clones and leaves some out. The repertoire has about 200,000 clones, 65% to 90% of them found once; the top ten carry over 1.1%. The specimen was PBMCs. These receptors were taken from a girl aged 10 to 17 in good health and CMV-seronegative.

This clone has a single count. V gene TRBV29-1 combines with J gene TRBJ2-7; 10 positions match TRBD2. J gave up 4 bases and V 1 base, and 1 base lay outside the gene matches. CDR3 length equals 13 residues. From germline, CDR1 is SQVTM and CDR2 ANQGSEA. The CDR3 bases are TGCAGCGTTGAAGCAGCGGGGGGGTACGAGCAGTACTTC. This translates into CSVEAAGGYEQYF.

The rearrangement uses TRBV7-9 and TRBJ1-2; 7 positions match TRBD1. CDR1 is SEHNR and CDR2 is FQNEAQ in the germline V gene (reference sequence). V dropped 4 bases and J dropped 5; count of bases not matched to a gene: 4. CDR3 length equals 13 residues. CDR3 in amino acids: CASSYGDRYGYTF. CDR3 coding DNA: TGTGCCAGCAGCTACGGGGACAGATATGGCTACACCTTC.

The rearrangement joins TRBV19 to TRBJ1-5, with D possibly TRBD1 on 5 matching bases. Deletions cut 5 bases from V and 7 bases from J, with 15 bases between. Per the germline V gene, CDR1 is LNHDA and CDR2 is SQIVND (reference sequence). This CDR3 comprises 14 residues. The CDR3 DNA sequence: TGTGCCAGTAGTGCACCAGGGCGATTACAGCCCCAGCATTTT. Protein sequence: CASSAPGRLQPQHF.

The CDR3 here is CASSQDLGGTSGNTIYF. The CDR3 nucleotides read TGCGCCAGCAGCCAAGATCTGGGGGGAACCTCTGGAAACACCATATATTTT. This chain joins TRBV4-3 and TRBJ1-3; maybe TRBD1 (5 bases). Germline loops: CDR1 LGHNA, CDR2 YSLEER. V lost 0 bases and J 0 bases, leaving 12 bases between the germline ends. There are 17 residues in the CDR3.

In this sample, this clone turned up a few times. The DNA for the CDR3 is TGTGCCAGCAGTTACCGGGATAATGAAAAACTGTTTTTT. This codes for CASSYRDNEKLFF. The genes are TRBV6-6 and TRBJ1-4, with no clear D. The CDR3 loop spans 13 amino acids. Trimming shortened V by 2 bases and J by 4 bases, and 5 bases separated the two germline ends. The germline V gene has CDR1 MNHNY and CDR2 SVGAGI (reference sequence).